This TCR beta chain was recovered during a study of radiotherapy plus CTLA-4 blockade in lung cancer. In the study overall: Of all patients, approximately 17% responded objectively and approximately 29% showed disease control.

The table came from immunoSEQ multiplex PCR; TCRdb's copy has only in-frame clones and leaves some out. This sample has 53,000 or so clones, with approximately 91% found just once. Trimming removed 3 bases from V and 2 bases from J, with 7 bases in between. This CDR3 spans 13 amino acids. Germline V gives CDR1 SEHNR, CDR2 FQNEAQ (reference sequence). As concerns this clone: Its matching antigen is unknown.

Regarding the study as a whole: Subsequent to radiotherapy plus ipilimumab, tumor-derived TCR clones underwent expansion in blood. Reports state that early shifts in blood T cell clones, with interferon-beta, best predicted response.

In chemo-refractory metastatic non-small-cell lung cancer, patients got ipilimumab CTLA-4 blockade together with focal radiation. This clonotype was sampled from a human donor with non-small cell lung cancer whose response to radiotherapy plus ipilimumab could not be evaluated. Sequencing used peripheral blood, obtained from a patient treated with radiotherapy plus ipilimumab. The V and J genes are TRBV7-9 and TRBJ1-2; D is ambiguous. DNA of the CDR3: TGTGCCAGCAGCTTCATGGGCAACTATGGCTACACCTTC. It translates to CASSFMGNYGYTF.